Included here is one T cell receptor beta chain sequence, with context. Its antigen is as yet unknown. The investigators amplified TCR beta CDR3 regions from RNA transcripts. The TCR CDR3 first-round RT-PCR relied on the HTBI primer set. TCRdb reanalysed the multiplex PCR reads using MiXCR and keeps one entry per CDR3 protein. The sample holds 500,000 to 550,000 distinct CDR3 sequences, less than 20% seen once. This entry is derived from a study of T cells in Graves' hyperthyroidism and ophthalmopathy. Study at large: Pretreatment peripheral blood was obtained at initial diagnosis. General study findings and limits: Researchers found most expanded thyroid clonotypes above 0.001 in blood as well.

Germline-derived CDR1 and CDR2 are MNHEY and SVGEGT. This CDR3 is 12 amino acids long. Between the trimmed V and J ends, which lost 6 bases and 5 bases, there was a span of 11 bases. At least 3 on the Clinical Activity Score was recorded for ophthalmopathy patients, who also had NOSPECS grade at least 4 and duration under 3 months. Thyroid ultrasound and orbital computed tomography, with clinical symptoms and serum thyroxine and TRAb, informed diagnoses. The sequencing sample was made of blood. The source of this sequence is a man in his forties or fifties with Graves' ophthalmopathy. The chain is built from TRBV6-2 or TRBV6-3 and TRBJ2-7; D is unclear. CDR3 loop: CASSRTDNEQYF. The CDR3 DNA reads TGTGCCAGCAGCAGGACGGATAACGAGCAGTACTTC.